Reported below is one T cell receptor beta chain. What it binds is not known. V lost 3 bases and J lost 1, with 12 bases in between. The CDR3 has 15 residues. Germline CDR1 and CDR2: SGHRS and YFSETQ. These data originate in a study of CD8 T cells in ankylosing spondylitis. Study-level results: Disease-associated clones were CD8+ and fairly uncommon in peripheral blood.

Via MiXCR, TCRdb re-called the 5' RACE reads, giving one row per CDR3 protein. The table has some 87,000 distinct CDR3 sequences, around 30% seen once. Sequences were obtained from blood, either unsorted or a sorted T cell fraction (not recorded which). The V call is TRBV5-1, the J call TRBJ2-3; tentatively, D is TRBD1 (6 bases). The source is a male donor with ankylosing spondylitis or in good health (not recorded which). CDR3 sequence (DNA): TGCGCCAGCAGCTGGATGGGACAAGGCACAGATACGCAGTATTTT. This sequence encodes CASSWMGQGTDTQYF. The variable domain in full, completed from reference TRBV5-1 and TRBJ2-3, reads KAGVTQTPRYLIKTRGQQVTLSCSPISGHRSVSWYQQTPGQGLQFLFEYFSETQRNKGNFPGRFSGRQFSNSRSEMNVSTLELGDSALYLCASSWMGQGTDTQYFGPGTRLTVL.